This T cell receptor beta chain was documented in a study of shared clonotypes between healthy human individuals. Looking at the study overall: Each donor contributed plates that comprised three CD4 naive, three CD4 memory, two CD8 naive and one CD8 memory.

The table came from immunoSEQ multiplex PCR; TCRdb's copy has only in-frame clones and leaves some out. Seen here are over 150,000 clones, 66% observed once, and the top ten hold about 9.4%. This clone came up a few times. A read error may produce the germline difference seen at one junction end. The CDR3 has 13 amino acids. Germline values: CDR1 SSHAT, CDR2 FNYEAQ (reference sequence). This TCR came from a man aged 25 to 45 in good health. J is TRBJ2-3 and V is TRBV7-7; D gene unclear. The sample taken for sequencing was memory CD4+ T cells sorted from blood. The subset was: CD45RA-negative fraction. The DNA for the CDR3 is TGTGCTAGCAGCTTAGTGCGCACAGATACGCAGTATTTT. It encodes CASSLVRTDTQYF.